The clone carrying this T cell receptor beta chain has ten or more counts. Its target is not known. Amplified regions were TCR beta CDR3 sequences from RNA transcripts. A first-round RT-PCR of the TCR CDR3 used the HTBI primer set. TCRdb called the multiplex PCR reads again in MiXCR, with one record for every CDR3 protein. The table includes about 400,000 distinct CDR3 sequences, roughly 14% detected once. CDR1 is LNHNV and CDR2 is YYDKDF in the germline V gene (reference sequence). Unmatched junction bases numbered 6, after V lost 5 bases and J lost 0 bases. This CDR3 has 17 residues. This entry belongs to a study of T cells in Graves' hyperthyroidism and ophthalmopathy. About the research overall: Pretreatment peripheral blood was obtained at initial diagnosis. Study-level results: Most expanded thyroid clonotypes above 0.001 recurred in blood.

The V and J genes are TRBV15 and TRBJ2-1; 11 positions agree with TRBD2. What was sequenced was blood. This clonotype was obtained from a man between 18 and 29 years old with Graves' ophthalmopathy. CDR3 region: CATSGTSGLSSYNEQFF. The CDR3 DNA reads TGTGCCACCAGCGGGACTAGCGGCCTTTCCTCCTACAATGAGCAGTTCTTC.